This TCR beta chain appears in the sequencing data of a study of T cell responses to AZD1222 COVID-19 vaccine. Points from the study as a whole: Most donors were white British and more were female, and clonal diversity was possibly underestimated.

Here immunoSEQ multiplex PCR was the method, and the copy in TCRdb shows in-frame clones only, minus some. The sample includes tens of thousands of clones, about 89% seen only once; the top ten take 5%. Trimming at V came to 6 bases and at J to 7 bases, leaving 7 bases not matched to a gene. The CDR3 loop spans 14 amino acids. Germline CDR1 is SGHAT and CDR2 is FQNNGV. As to this clone: Its antigen is unidentified.

This receptor was taken from an adult who received the AZD1222 COVID-19 vaccine. The chain combines TRBV11-2 with TRBJ2-3; 10 positions match TRBD2. The source was peripheral blood, collected 28 days after the second AZD1222 dose. The CDR3 DNA sequence: TGTGCCAGCAGTTCTAGCGGGGGACCGTATACGCAGTATTTT. This gives the protein CASSSSGGPYTQYF.